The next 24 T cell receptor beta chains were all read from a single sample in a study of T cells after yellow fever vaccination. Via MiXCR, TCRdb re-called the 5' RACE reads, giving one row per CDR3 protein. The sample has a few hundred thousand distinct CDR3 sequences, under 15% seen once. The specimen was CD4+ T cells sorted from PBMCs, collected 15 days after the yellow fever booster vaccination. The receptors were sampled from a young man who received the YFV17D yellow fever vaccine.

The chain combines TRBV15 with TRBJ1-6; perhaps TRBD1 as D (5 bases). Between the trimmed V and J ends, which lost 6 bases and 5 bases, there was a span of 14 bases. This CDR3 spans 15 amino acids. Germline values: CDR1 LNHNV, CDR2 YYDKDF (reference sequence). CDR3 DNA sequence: TGTGCCACCAGACCCGAGACAGCGCATAATTCACCCCTCCACTTT. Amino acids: CATRPETAHNSPLHF.

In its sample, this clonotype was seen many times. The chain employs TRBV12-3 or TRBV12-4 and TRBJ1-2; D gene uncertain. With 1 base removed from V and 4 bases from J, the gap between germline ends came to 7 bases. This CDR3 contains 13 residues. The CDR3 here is CASSLGHPYGYTF. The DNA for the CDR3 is TGTGCCAGCAGTTTAGGCCATCCCTATGGCTACACCTTC.

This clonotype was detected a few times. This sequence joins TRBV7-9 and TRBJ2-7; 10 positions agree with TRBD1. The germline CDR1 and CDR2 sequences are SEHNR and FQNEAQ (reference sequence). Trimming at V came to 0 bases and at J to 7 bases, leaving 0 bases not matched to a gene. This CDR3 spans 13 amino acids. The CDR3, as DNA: TGTGCCAGCAGCTTAGCGGGACAGGGGGAGCAGTACTTC. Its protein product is CASSLAGQGEQYF. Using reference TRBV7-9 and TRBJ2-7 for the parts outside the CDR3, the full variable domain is DTGVSQNPRHKITKRGQNVTFRCDPISEHNRLYWYRQTLGQGPEFLTYFQNEAQLEKSRLLSDRFSAERPKGSFSTLEIQRTEQGDSAMYLCASSLAGQGEQYFGPGTRLTVT.

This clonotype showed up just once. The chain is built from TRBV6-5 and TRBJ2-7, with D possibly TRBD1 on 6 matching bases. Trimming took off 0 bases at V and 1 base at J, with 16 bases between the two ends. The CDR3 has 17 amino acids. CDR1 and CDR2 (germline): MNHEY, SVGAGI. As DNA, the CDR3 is TGTGCCAGCAGTTACTCCGTCCCACCACAGGGTTCCTACGAGCAGTACTTC. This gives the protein CASSYSVPPQGSYEQYF.

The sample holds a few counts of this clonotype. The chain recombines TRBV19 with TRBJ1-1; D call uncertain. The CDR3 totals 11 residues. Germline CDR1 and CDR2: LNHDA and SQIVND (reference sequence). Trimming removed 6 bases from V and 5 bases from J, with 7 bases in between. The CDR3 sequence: CASRGWTEAFF. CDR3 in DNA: TGTGCCAGTAGAGGGTGGACTGAAGCTTTCTTT. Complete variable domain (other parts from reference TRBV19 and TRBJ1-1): DGGITQSPKYLFRKEGQNVTLSCEQNLNHDAMYWYRQDPGQGLRLIYYSQIVNDFQKGDIAEGYSVSREKKESFPLTVTSAQKNPTAFYLCASRGWTEAFFGQGTRLTVV.

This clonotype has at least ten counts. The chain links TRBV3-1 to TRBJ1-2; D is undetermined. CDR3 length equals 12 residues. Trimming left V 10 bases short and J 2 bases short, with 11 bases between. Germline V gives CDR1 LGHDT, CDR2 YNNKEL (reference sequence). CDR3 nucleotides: TGTGCCACCAGTTTCGGGAACTATGGCTACACCTTC. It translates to CATSFGNYGYTF. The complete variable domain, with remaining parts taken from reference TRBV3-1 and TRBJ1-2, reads DTAVSQTPKYLVTQMGNDKSIKCEQNLGHDTMYWYKQDSKKFLKIMFSYNNKELIINETVPNRFSPKSPDKAHLNLHINSLELGDSAVYFCATSFGNYGYTFGSGTRLTVV.

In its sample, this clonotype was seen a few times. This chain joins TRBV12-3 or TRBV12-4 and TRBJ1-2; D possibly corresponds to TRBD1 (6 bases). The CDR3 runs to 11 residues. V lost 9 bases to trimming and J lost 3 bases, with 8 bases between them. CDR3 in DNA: TGTGCCAGTCAGGGGTACTATGGCTACACCTTC. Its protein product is CASQGYYGYTF.

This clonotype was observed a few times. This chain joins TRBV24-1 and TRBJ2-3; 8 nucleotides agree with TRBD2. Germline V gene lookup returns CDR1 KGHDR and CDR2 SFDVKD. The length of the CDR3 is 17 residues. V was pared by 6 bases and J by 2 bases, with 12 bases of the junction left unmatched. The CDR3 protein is CATSQSSGGLDTDTQYF. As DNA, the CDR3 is TGTGCCACCAGTCAATCGAGCGGGGGTCTTGACACAGATACGCAGTATTTT.

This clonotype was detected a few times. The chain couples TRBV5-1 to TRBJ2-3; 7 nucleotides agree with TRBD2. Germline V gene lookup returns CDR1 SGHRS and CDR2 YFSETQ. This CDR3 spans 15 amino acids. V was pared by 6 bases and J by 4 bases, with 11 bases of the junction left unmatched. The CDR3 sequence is CASTPTPGGADTQYF. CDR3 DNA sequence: TGCGCCAGCACCCCAACGCCGGGGGGTGCAGATACGCAGTATTTT. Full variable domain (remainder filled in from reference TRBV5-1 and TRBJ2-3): KAGVTQTPRYLIKTRGQQVTLSCSPISGHRSVSWYQQTPGQGLQFLFEYFSETQRNKGNFPGRFSGRQFSNSRSEMNVSTLELGDSALYLCASTPTPGGADTQYFGPGTRLTVL.

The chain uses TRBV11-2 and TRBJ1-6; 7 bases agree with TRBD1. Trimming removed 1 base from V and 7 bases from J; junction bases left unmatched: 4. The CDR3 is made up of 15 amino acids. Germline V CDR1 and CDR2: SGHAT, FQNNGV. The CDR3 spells CASSLATGINSPLHF. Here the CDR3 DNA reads TGTGCCAGCAGCTTAGCGACAGGGATCAATTCACCCCTCCACTTT.

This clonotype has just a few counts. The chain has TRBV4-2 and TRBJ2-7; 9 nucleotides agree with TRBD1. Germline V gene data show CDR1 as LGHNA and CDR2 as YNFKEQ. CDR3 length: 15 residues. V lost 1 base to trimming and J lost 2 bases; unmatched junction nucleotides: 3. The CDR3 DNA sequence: TGTGCCAGCAGCCAAGGACAGGGGGTCGCCTACGAGCAGTACTTC. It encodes CASSQGQGVAYEQYF.

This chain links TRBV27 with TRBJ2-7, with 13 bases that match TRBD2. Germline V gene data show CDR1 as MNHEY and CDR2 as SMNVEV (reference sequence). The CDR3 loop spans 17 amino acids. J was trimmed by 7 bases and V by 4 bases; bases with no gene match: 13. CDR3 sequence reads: CASSSTSGGRTEVEQYF. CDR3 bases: TGTGCCAGCAGTTCGACTAGCGGGGGGCGCACCGAGGTAGAGCAGTACTTC.

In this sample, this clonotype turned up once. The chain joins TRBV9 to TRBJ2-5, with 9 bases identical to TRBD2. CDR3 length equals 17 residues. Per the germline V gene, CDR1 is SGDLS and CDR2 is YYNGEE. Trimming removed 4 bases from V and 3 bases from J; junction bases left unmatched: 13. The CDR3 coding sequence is TGTGCCAGCAGCCCAGAAGTTAGCGGGGGCAGAAAAGAGACCCAGTACTTC. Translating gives CASSPEVSGGRKETQYF.

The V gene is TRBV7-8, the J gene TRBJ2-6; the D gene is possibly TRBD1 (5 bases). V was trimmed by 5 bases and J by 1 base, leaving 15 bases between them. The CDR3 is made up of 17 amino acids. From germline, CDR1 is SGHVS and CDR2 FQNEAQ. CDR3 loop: CASSLGWGASGANVLTF. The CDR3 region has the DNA TGTGCCAGCAGCCTTGGATGGGGCGCGTCTGGGGCCAACGTCCTGACTTTC.

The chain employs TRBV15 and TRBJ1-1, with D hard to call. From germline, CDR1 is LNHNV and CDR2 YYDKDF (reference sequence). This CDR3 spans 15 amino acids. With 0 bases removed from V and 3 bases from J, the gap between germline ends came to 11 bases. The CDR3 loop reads CATSRDRMEDTEAFF. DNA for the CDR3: TGTGCCACCAGCAGAGATCGGATGGAAGACACTGAAGCTTTCTTT.

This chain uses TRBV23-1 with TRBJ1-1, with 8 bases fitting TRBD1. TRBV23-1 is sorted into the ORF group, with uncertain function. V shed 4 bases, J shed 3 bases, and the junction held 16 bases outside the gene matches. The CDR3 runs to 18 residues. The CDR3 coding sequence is TGCGCCAGCAGTCCCAAACGGAGATACGGACAGGGTGACACTGAAGCTTTCTTT. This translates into CASSPKRRYGQGDTEAFF.

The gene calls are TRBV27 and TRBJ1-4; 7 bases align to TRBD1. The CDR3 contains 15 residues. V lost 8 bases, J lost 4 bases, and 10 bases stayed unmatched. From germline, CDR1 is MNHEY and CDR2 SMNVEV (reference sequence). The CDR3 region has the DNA TGTGCCAGCTCACGAGCCGGGACAGTTAATGAAAAACTGTTTTTT. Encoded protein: CASSRAGTVNEKLFF.

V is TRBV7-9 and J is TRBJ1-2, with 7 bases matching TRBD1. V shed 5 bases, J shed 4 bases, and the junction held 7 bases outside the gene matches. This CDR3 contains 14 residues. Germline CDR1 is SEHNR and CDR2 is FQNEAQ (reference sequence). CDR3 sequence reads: CASSKLQGRYGYTF. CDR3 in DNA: TGTGCCAGCAGCAAATTACAGGGGCGCTATGGCTACACCTTC.

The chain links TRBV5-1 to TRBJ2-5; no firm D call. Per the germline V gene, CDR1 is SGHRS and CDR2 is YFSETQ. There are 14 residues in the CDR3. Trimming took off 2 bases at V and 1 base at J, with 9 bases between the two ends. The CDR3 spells CASSLAETQETQYF. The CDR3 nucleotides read TGCGCCAGCAGCTTAGCCGAAACCCAAGAGACCCAGTACTTC.

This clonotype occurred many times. The CDR3 spells CASSLEVEQYF. The CDR3 nucleotides read TGCGCCAGCAGCTTGGAGGTTGAGCAGTACTTC. The chain combines TRBV5-1 with TRBJ2-7, with D unresolved. Deletions cut 0 bases from V and 7 bases from J, with 5 bases between. This CDR3 is 11 amino acids long. The germline CDR1 and CDR2 sequences are SGHRS and YFSETQ. Drawing the rest from reference TRBV5-1 and TRBJ2-7, the complete variable domain is KAGVTQTPRYLIKTRGQQVTLSCSPISGHRSVSWYQQTPGQGLQFLFEYFSETQRNKGNFPGRFSGRQFSNSRSEMNVSTLELGDSALYLCASSLEVEQYFGPGTRLTVT.

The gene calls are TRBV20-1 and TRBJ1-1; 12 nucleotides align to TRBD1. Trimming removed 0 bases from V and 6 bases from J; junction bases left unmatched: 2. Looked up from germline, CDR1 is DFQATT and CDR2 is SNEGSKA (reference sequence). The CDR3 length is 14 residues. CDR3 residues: CSAREGQGAAEAFF. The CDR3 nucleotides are TGCAGTGCTAGAGAGGGACAGGGGGCCGCTGAAGCTTTCTTT.

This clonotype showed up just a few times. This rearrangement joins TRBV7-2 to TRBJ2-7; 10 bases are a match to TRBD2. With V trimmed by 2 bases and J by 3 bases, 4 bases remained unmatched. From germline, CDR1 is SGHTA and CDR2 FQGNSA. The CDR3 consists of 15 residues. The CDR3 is CASSLRERGGYEQYF. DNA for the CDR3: TGTGCCAGCAGCTTAAGGGAGCGGGGGGGCTACGAGCAGTACTTC. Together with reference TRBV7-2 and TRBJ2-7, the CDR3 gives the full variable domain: GAGVSQSPSNKVTEKGKDVELRCDPISGHTALYWYRQSLGQGLEFLIYFQGNSAPDKSGLPSDRFSAERTGGSVSTLTIQRTQQEDSAVYLCASSLRERGGYEQYFGPGTRLTVT.

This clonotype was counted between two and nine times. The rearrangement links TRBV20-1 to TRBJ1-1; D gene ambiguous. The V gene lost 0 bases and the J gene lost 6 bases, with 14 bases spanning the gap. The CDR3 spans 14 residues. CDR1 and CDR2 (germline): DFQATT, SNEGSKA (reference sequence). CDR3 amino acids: CSARDRRGLAEAFF. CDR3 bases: TGCAGTGCTAGAGATCGGAGAGGGCTGGCTGAAGCTTTCTTT.

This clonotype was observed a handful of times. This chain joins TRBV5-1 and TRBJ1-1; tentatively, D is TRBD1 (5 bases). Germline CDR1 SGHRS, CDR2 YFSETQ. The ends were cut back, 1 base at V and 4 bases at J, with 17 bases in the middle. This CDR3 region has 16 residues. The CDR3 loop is CASSLSSGIKSTEAFF. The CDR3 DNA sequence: TGCGCCAGCAGCTTGTCGTCAGGGATTAAATCCACTGAAGCTTTCTTT.